One and the same sample provided the 18 T cell receptor beta chains below, sequenced in a study of blood T cells in healthy people across ages. The authors ran a second PCR of about 7 to 12 cycles using a sample-barcoded 5' primer and a J-beta primer mix. One entry per CDR3 protein, called by TCRdb with MiXCR from the 5' RACE reads. The profile shows hundreds of thousands of distinct CDR3 sequences, over 20% of them singletons. Sequences were obtained from blood. The receptor source for this set is a man in his 70s in good health.

V usage is TRBV6-2 or TRBV6-3 and J usage is TRBJ2-7; 8 bases map to TRBD1. The CDR3 has 14 residues. The junction had 6 bases not matched to a gene; V was cut back by 2 bases and J by 6 bases. The germline V gene encodes CDR1 MNHEY and CDR2 SVGEGT. The CDR3 DNA follows: TGTGCCAGCAGTTACGGACAGGGTTTTGGCGAGCAGTACTTC. Translating it yields CASSYGQGFGEQYF.

As concerns this clonotype: No conserved phenylalanine or tryptophan is present at the end of the CDR3, so a read error is the likely explanation. The chain carries TRBV30 and TRBJ2-1, with D maybe TRBD2 (5 bases). Trimming took 0 bases from V and 2 from J, leaving 8 bases between them. CDR1 is GTSNPN and CDR2 is SVGIG in the germline V gene (reference sequence). The CDR3 loop spans 14 amino acids. The CDR3 region has the DNA TGTGCCTGGAGTGTAACCGGGACCTACAATGAGCAGTTCCTC. Protein product: CAWSVTGTYNEQFL.

Here the CDR3 DNA reads TGCAGTGCTAGGCCAATGAGCTCCTACAATGAGCAGTTCTTC. This sequence encodes CSARPMSSYNEQFF. J is TRBJ2-1 and V is TRBV20-1; D uncertain. This CDR3 is built from 14 residues. Trimming cost V 3 bases and J 0 bases, with 9 bases left between them. CDR1 DFQATT and CDR2 SNEGSKA come from the germline V gene (reference sequence).

This chain links TRBV10-3 with TRBJ2-1; 7 bases are a match to TRBD2. This CDR3 is 14 amino acids long. Trimming took 8 bases from V and 8 from J; bases not matched to a gene: 12. Germline CDR1 reads ENHRY; CDR2 reads SYGVKD. The CDR3 nucleotides are TGTGCCATCGGTCGAGCGGGAAGTGTAGATGAGCAGTTCTTC. Protein product: CAIGRAGSVDEQFF.

This clonotype has just a few counts. The V and J genes are TRBV28 and TRBJ2-1; D is perhaps TRBD2 (5 bases). Trimming took off 6 bases at V and 0 bases at J, with 15 bases between the two ends. The CDR3 loop spans 16 amino acids. From germline, CDR1 is MDHEN and CDR2 SYDVKM. CDR3 DNA sequence: TGTGCCAGCAGGTTAGGGCGGGCATTCTCCTACAATGAGCAGTTCTTC. This codes for CASRLGRAFSYNEQFF.

In this sample, this clonotype turned up many times. The chain combines TRBV6-2 or TRBV6-3 with TRBJ2-1; 7 bases match TRBD1. The CDR3 is made up of 17 amino acids. The trim removed 0 bases at V and 3 bases at J, leaving 8 bases unmatched. From germline, CDR1 is MNHEY and CDR2 SVGEGT. CDR3 sequence reads: CASSYSPVTGIYNEQFF. The CDR3 nucleotides read TGTGCCAGCAGTTACTCGCCCGTGACAGGGATCTACAATGAGCAGTTCTTC.

A few counts support this clonotype. J is TRBJ1-1 and V is TRBV29-1, with D tentatively TRBD1 (6 bases). The length of the CDR3 is 14 residues. The V gene's germline CDR1 is SQVTM and CDR2 ANQGSEA. Trimming stripped 2 bases from V and 1 base from J, with 11 bases between. CDR3 DNA: TGCAGCGTTGAAAGGACAGTACAGAACACTGAAGCTTTCTTT. It encodes CSVERTVQNTEAFF.

In this sample, this clonotype turned up a few times. The chain links TRBV12-3 or TRBV12-4 to TRBJ1-5; D might be TRBD1 (5 bases). The V end was cut by 3 bases, the J end by 2 bases, with 8 bases between. This CDR3 spans 14 amino acids. The CDR3 protein is CASSFLQGNQPQHF. CDR3 bases: TGTGCCAGCAGTTTCCTACAGGGCAATCAGCCCCAGCATTTT.

This clonotype was seen only a few times. V usage is TRBV3-1 and J usage is TRBJ1-4; TRBD1 matches at 8 bases. Germline CDR1 LGHDT, CDR2 YNNKEL (reference sequence). The CDR3 consists of 15 residues. The V segment lost 4 bases and the J segment 2 bases; nucleotides outside the gene matches: 3. In DNA form, the CDR3 reads TGTGCCAGCAGCCCCCGGGACAGGACTAATGAAAAACTGTTTTTT. This codes for CASSPRDRTNEKLFF.

This clonotype was observed a handful of times. The rearrangement joins TRBV3-1 to TRBJ2-3, with 10 nucleotides matching TRBD2. Germline CDR1 reads LGHDT; CDR2 reads YNNKEL (reference sequence). Losses at the gene ends were 7 bases for V and 0 bases for J; bases not matched to a gene: 10. The CDR3 extends over 17 amino acids. The CDR3 sequence is CASTLWASGSSTDTQYF. CDR3 sequence (DNA): TGTGCCAGCACCCTATGGGCTAGCGGGAGTAGCACAGATACGCAGTATTTT.

The V gene is TRBV7-3, the J gene TRBJ2-3, with 8 positions matching TRBD2. After removal of 5 bases from V and 1 base from J, the junction contained 8 bases not matched to a gene. Germline V gives CDR1 SGHTA, CDR2 FQGTGA. The CDR3 sequence is 16 residues long. CDR3 in DNA: TGTGCCAGCAGCCTAGCAGCGGGAGCTGGCACAGATACGCAGTATTTT. Its protein is CASSLAAGAGTDTQYF.

This clonotype came up a few times. V usage is TRBV20-1 and J usage is TRBJ2-1, with D perhaps TRBD1 (5 bases). The CDR3 covers 14 residues. V was cut by 5 bases and J by 9 bases, with 20 bases left in between. Germline loops: CDR1 DFQATT, CDR2 SNEGSKA (reference sequence). Written as DNA, the CDR3 is TGCAGTGCTTCCCGGACAAACCCAGGTGGTGAGCAGTTCTTC. Amino acid sequence: CSASRTNPGGEQFF.

The gene calls are TRBV2 and TRBJ2-5; D is unclear. This CDR3 contains 13 residues. Deletions cut 8 bases from V and 2 bases from J, with 12 bases between. Germline lookup yields CDR1 SNHLY and CDR2 FYNNEI. The CDR3 DNA sequence: TGTGCCAGCGGGCCCCTAGGGCAAGAGACCCAGTACTTC. It translates to CASGPLGQETQYF.

The V gene is TRBV10-3, the J gene TRBJ1-2; D ambiguous. This CDR3 has 15 residues. Germline CDR1 is ENHRY and CDR2 is SYGVKD. V was cut by 0 bases and J by 3 bases, with 11 bases left in between. The CDR3 reads CAISESGRVDYGYTF. CDR3 sequence (DNA): TGTGCCATCAGTGAGTCAGGGAGGGTCGACTATGGCTACACCTTC.

The chain couples TRBV4-3 to TRBJ1-5; D is unclear. Deletions cut 0 bases from V and 3 bases from J, with 9 bases between. Germline values: CDR1 LGHNA, CDR2 YSLEER. The CDR3 is made up of 15 amino acids. The CDR3 region is CASSQDVTVNQPQHF. In DNA form, the CDR3 reads TGCGCCAGCAGCCAAGATGTGACGGTCAATCAGCCCCAGCATTTT.

The table lists this clonotype with many counts. The chain joins TRBV7-9 to TRBJ2-7; the match to TRBD2 covers 9 bases. This CDR3 comprises 15 residues. The J segment lost 5 bases and the V segment lost 7 bases, leaving 12 bases of the junction unmatched. Germline-derived CDR1 and CDR2 are SEHNR and FQNEAQ (reference sequence). CDR3: CASTPSSGSFDEQYF. CDR3 bases: TGTGCCAGCACCCCAAGTAGCGGGAGTTTCGACGAGCAGTACTTC.

As concerns this clonotype: The germline gene is not matched at one end of the junction; a read error may be the cause. The V and J genes are TRBV27 and TRBJ1-5, with D uncertain. The CDR3 totals 13 residues. Germline loops: CDR1 MNHEY, CDR2 SMNVEV (reference sequence). The CDR3 region is CASGLEGYQPQHF. The CDR3 DNA reads as TGTGCCAGCGGTTTGGAGGGATATCAGCCCCAGCATTTT.

This clonotype was recorded once. The rearrangement joins TRBV7-9 to TRBJ2-3; 8 bases are shared with TRBD2. Germline CDR1 reads SEHNR; CDR2 reads FQNEAQ (reference sequence). The CDR3 is 12 amino acids. J was trimmed by 3 bases and V by 10 bases; bases with no gene match: 3. The CDR3 sequence: CANGGETDTQYF. As DNA, the CDR3 is TGTGCCAACGGGGGGGAGACAGATACGCAGTATTTT.